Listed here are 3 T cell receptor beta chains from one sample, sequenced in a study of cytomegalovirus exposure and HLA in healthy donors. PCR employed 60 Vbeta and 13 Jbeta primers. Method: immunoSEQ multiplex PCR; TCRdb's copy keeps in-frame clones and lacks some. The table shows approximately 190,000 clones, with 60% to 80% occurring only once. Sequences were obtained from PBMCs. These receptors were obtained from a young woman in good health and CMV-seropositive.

CDR3 residues: CTSSRDSPGPVTGELFF. The CDR3, as DNA: TGCACCAGCAGTAGAGATAGTCCTGGGCCGGTCACCGGGGAGCTGTTTTTT. This chain links TRBV1 with TRBJ2-2; TRBD1 reflects the table's D call only, with no check against the DNA. TRBV1 is flagged as a pseudogene. The CDR3 length is 17 residues.

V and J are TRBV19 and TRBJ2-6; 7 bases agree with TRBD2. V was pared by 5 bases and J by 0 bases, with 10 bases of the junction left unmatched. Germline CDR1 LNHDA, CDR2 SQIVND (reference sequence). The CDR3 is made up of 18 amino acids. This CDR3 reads CASSLLAETSSGANVLTF. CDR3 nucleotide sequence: TGTGCCAGTAGTCTTCTAGCGGAGACCAGCTCTGGGGCCAACGTCCTGACTTTC.

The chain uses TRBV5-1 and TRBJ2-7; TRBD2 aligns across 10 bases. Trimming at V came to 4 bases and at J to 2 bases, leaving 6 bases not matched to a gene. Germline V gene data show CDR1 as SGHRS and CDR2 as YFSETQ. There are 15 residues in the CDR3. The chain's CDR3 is CASSHTSGKAYEQYF. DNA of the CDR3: TGCGCCAGCAGCCATACTAGCGGGAAGGCCTACGAGCAGTACTTC.